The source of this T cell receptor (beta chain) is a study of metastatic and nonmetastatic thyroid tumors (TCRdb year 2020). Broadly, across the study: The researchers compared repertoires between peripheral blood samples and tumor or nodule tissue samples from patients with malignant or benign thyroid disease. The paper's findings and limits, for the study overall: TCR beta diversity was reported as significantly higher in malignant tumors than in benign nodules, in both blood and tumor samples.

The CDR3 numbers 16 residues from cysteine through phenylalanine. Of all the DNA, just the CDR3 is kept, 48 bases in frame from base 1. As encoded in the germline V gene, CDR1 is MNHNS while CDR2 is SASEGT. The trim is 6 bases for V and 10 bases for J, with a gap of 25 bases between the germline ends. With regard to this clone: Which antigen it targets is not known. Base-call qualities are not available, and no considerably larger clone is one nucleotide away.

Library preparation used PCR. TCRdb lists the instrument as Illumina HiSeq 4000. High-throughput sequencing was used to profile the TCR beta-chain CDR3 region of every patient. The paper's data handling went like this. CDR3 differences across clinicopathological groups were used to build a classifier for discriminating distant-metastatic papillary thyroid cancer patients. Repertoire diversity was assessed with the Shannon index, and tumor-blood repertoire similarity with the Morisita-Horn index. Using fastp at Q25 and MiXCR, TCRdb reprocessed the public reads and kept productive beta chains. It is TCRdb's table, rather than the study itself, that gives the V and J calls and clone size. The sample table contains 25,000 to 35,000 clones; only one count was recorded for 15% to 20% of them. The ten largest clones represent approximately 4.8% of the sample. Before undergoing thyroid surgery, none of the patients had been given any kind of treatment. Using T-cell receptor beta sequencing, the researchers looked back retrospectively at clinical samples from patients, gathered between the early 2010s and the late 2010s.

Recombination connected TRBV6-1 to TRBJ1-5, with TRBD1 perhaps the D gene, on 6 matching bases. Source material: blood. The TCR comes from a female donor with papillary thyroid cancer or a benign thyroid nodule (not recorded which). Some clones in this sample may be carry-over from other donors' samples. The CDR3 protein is CASSHGEGGSSIPQHF. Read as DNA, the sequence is TGTGCCAGCAGCCACGGGGAGGGGGGTTCCTCGATACCCCAGCATTTT.